The 23 T cell receptor beta chains below were found in one sample sequenced in a study of shared clonotypes between healthy human individuals (dated by TCRdb to about 2020). Libraries were constructed by the immunoSEQ multiplex PCR assay. TCRdb provides this immuneACCESS table in a form limited to in-frame rearrangements. Some clones are lacking; in checked studies, under half of them reflect an unresolved V gene, and why the rest are absent is not known. Across this sample there are approximately 2.5 million clones, with roughly 93% seen only once. The leading ten clones occupy 0.36% of the sample. Specimen: naive CD4+ T cells from PBMCs. Taken with the paper, the label for cell subset or site translates to: CD45RA+ positively selected. Receptors originate from a man aged 18 to 35 in good health. Some clones in this sample may be carry-over from other donors' samples.

This rearrangement joins TRBV2 to TRBJ2-7, with no clear D. This CDR3 comprises 11 residues. Germline CDR1 is SNHLY and CDR2 is FYNNEI. Trimming removed 5 bases from V and 5 bases from J, with 7 bases in between. The CDR3 nucleotides are TGTGCCAGCAGTAAAAAAGACGAGCAGTACTTC. Protein sequence: CASSKKDEQYF.

This clone was seen once. The V call is TRBV6-4, the J call TRBJ2-1; D is undetermined. The germline CDR1 and CDR2 sequences are MRHNA and SNTAGT. V was shortened by 2 bases and J by 0 bases, with 8 bases between the two germline ends. CDR3 length: 15 residues. The DNA of the CDR3 is TGTGCCAGCAGTGACGGGTATAGCTCCTACAATGAGCAGTTCTTC. This sequence encodes CASSDGYSSYNEQFF.

The chain links TRBV5-4 to TRBJ2-5; weak D call: TRBD1 (6 bases). Trimming pared 5 bases from V and 7 bases from J, leaving 18 bases between. Germline CDR1 and CDR2: SGHNT and YYREEE (reference sequence). This CDR3 has 14 residues. CDR3: CASRNPQGSGTQYF. CDR3 in DNA: TGTGCCAGCAGAAATCCTCAGGGGTCAGGGACCCAGTACTTC.

The chain joins TRBV6-1 to TRBJ2-1; D is perhaps TRBD2 (5 bases). Per germline, CDR1 MNHNS and CDR2 SASEGT. Trimming shortened V by 6 bases and J by 5 bases, and 11 bases separated the two germline ends. The CDR3 spans 13 residues. CDR3 amino acids: CASRNEGNNEQFF. Here the CDR3 DNA reads TGTGCCAGCAGGAACGAGGGCAACAATGAGCAGTTCTTC.

Regarding this clone: A much larger clone is a single base away; this may be a read error. The rearrangement links TRBV7-8 to TRBJ1-1; weak D call: TRBD1 (6 bases). The CDR3 loop spans 13 amino acids. CDR1 and CDR2 (germline): SGHVS, FQNEAQ. Trimming left V 2 bases short and J 4 bases short, with 8 bases between. The CDR3 DNA reads TGTGCCAGCAGCTTACAGGGGAGCACTGAAGCTTTCTTT. Its protein product is CASSLQGSTEAFF.

This chain connects TRBV14 to TRBJ2-7; D unclear. The CDR3 is made up of 14 amino acids. V lost 0 bases and J 2 bases, leaving 8 bases between the germline ends. The germline gives CDR1 SGHDN, CDR2 FVKESK. The CDR3 DNA reads as TGTGCCAGCAGCCAAGAGCCCGGAACCTACGAGCAGTACTTC. It specifies CASSQEPGTYEQYF.

The chain couples TRBV6-4 to TRBJ2-2; D uncertain. Looked up from germline, CDR1 is MRHNA and CDR2 is SNTAGT. The V gene lost 3 bases and the J gene lost 5 bases, with 19 bases spanning the gap. CDR3 size: 17 residues. CDR3 region: CASSEKPPRRGTGELFF. The DNA for the CDR3 is TGTGCCAGCAGTGAAAAACCCCCAAGACGCGGAACCGGGGAGCTGTTTTTT.

This chain connects TRBV27 to TRBJ2-1; tentative D call: TRBD2 (5 bases). Germline assignment: CDR1 MNHEY and CDR2 SMNVEV (reference sequence). The CDR3 length is 15 residues. V gave up 6 bases and J gave up 10 bases, with 22 bases separating them. CDR3 DNA: TGTGCCAGCAGCTCAAATTGGCGGGTCAATGAGGAGCAGTTCTTC. This gives the protein CASSSNWRVNEEQFF.

The V gene is TRBV9, the J gene TRBJ1-5; D gene uncertain. CDR1 is SGDLS, CDR2 YYNGEE, per germline. The CDR3 is 14 amino acids. V was shortened by 8 bases and J by 1 base, with 13 bases between the two germline ends. The chain's CDR3 is CASALTGSNQPQHF. CDR3 nucleotides: TGTGCCAGTGCTCTAACCGGGAGCAATCAGCCCCAGCATTTT.

This chain links TRBV30 with TRBJ1-1; 7 nucleotides match TRBD1. Per germline, CDR1 GTSNPN and CDR2 SVGIG (reference sequence). The CDR3 extends over 13 amino acids. CDR3 nucleotide sequence: TGTGCGCAGGGGGAGGTCTGGGCCACTGAAGCTTTCTTT. Protein sequence: CAQGEVWATEAFF.

This sequence joins TRBV28 and TRBJ1-5; D unclear. Germline V gene lookup returns CDR1 MDHEN and CDR2 SYDVKM. The V end was cut by 2 bases, the J end by 6 bases, with 20 bases between. This CDR3 has 17 amino acids. The DNA for the CDR3 is TGTGCCAGCAGTTTACCCCTACTCTCGATGGGAGTTCAGCCCCAGCATTTT. It specifies CASSLPLLSMGVQPQHF.

V is TRBV5-6 and J is TRBJ2-3, with 8 bases lining up with TRBD2. This CDR3 has 15 amino acids. CDR1 and CDR2 from the germline V gene are SGHDT and YYEEEE. The V and J ends lost 2 bases and 4 bases, in that order; junction bases with no gene match: 6. The CDR3 region is CASSFPGLGSDTQYF. The CDR3 coding sequence is TGTGCCAGCAGCTTCCCGGGACTAGGGTCAGATACGCAGTATTTT.

The rearrangement joins TRBV9 to TRBJ2-2, with TRBD2 matching over 13 bases. V trimming: 4 bases; J trimming: 4 bases; junction bases outside the gene matches: 4. Germline CDR1 and CDR2: SGDLS and YYNGEE. This CDR3 has 16 amino acids. In DNA, the CDR3 is TGTGCCAGCAGCCCCGGACTAGCGGGAGTCACCGGGGAGCTGTTTTTT. Its protein is CASSPGLAGVTGELFF.

The V and J genes are TRBV5-1 and TRBJ2-3; 7 positions agree with TRBD2. Germline values: CDR1 SGHRS, CDR2 YFSETQ. The CDR3 contains 17 residues. V lost 6 bases and J lost 0; bases outside the gene matches: 13. The CDR3 DNA follows: TGCGCCAGCAATTCGGGGTCCGCTAGCGGAAGCACAGATACGCAGTATTTT. Residues: CASNSGSASGSTDTQYF. Full variable domain (missing parts from reference TRBV5-1 and TRBJ2-3): KAGVTQTPRYLIKTRGQQVTLSCSPISGHRSVSWYQQTPGQGLQFLFEYFSETQRNKGNFPGRFSGRQFSNSRSEMNVSTLELGDSALYLCASNSGSASGSTDTQYFGPGTRLTVL.

The chain links TRBV5-8 to TRBJ2-7; 9 nucleotides line up with TRBD1. V was pared by 4 bases and J by 5 bases, with 13 bases of the junction left unmatched. This CDR3 spans 16 amino acids. Germline assignment: CDR1 SGHTS and CDR2 YDEGEE. The CDR3: CASSLLRTGVSDEQYF. In DNA form, the CDR3 reads TGTGCCAGCAGCCTCCTCCGGACAGGGGTTTCTGACGAGCAGTACTTC.

The chain links TRBV5-7 to TRBJ2-7; 11 positions agree with TRBD2. TRBV5-7 is an ORF, and what it does is uncertain. The ends lost 4 bases at V and 5 bases at J; junction bases unmatched: 14. The CDR3 runs 17 residues. The CDR3 is CASSVANPGLAVHEQYF. CDR3 coding DNA: TGTGCCAGCAGCGTAGCAAACCCGGGACTAGCGGTACACGAGCAGTACTTC.

The chain recombines TRBV5-5 with TRBJ2-5; D is perhaps TRBD1 or TRBD2 (5 bases each). CDR1 and CDR2 (germline): SGHKS, YYEKEE (reference sequence). V was cut by 0 bases and J by 5 bases, with 14 bases left in between. The CDR3 has 15 amino acids. As DNA, the CDR3 is TGTGCCAGCAGCTTGGAAGGGACGGATGAGGAGACCCAGTACTTC. It is translated as CASSLEGTDEETQYF.

This clone was seen once. The rearrangement links TRBV25-1 to TRBJ2-1; 14 nucleotides align to TRBD2. V shed 4 bases, J shed 7 bases, and the junction held 3 bases outside the gene matches. The germline gives CDR1 MGHDK, CDR2 SYGVNS. The CDR3 is made up of 15 amino acids. The DNA of the CDR3 is TGTGCCAGCAGTGTACGACTAGCGGGAGGGAATGAGCAGTTCTTC. This translates into CASSVRLAGGNEQFF.

The chain links TRBV6-1 to TRBJ2-2, with D perhaps matching TRBD1 (6 bases). Trimming left V 4 bases short and J 1 base short, with 16 bases between. The CDR3 has 17 amino acids. Germline V gene lookup returns CDR1 MNHNS and CDR2 SASEGT. CDR3 sequence: CASSGQNDRKNTGELFF. In DNA form, the CDR3 reads TGTGCCAGCAGTGGGCAAAACGACAGGAAGAACACCGGGGAGCTGTTTTTT.

The chain joins TRBV7-9 to TRBJ2-2; TRBD1 matches at 7 bases. Trimming at V came to 5 bases and at J to 5 bases, leaving 8 bases not matched to a gene. CDR1 is SEHNR and CDR2 is FQNEAQ in the germline V gene (reference sequence). The CDR3 runs 15 residues. The chain's CDR3 is CASSPRQGATGELFF. For the CDR3, the DNA is TGTGCCAGCAGCCCTCGACAGGGAGCGACCGGGGAGCTGTTTTTT.

The CDR3 is CASSYSMTRHTEAFF. The CDR3, as DNA: TGTGCCAGCAGTTACTCGATGACCAGACACACTGAAGCTTTCTTT. The chain couples TRBV6-5 to TRBJ1-1; no clear D gene. This CDR3 comprises 15 residues. Germline V CDR1 and CDR2: MNHEY, SVGAGI. V lost 0 bases to trimming and J lost 3 bases, with 11 bases between them.

This sequence joins TRBV19 and TRBJ2-5; 8 nucleotides align to TRBD1. J lost 1 base, V lost 6 bases, and 10 bases had no gene match. CDR3 length equals 16 residues. The germline V gene has CDR1 LNHDA and CDR2 SQIVND (reference sequence). CDR3 in amino acids: CASSSNGQGGQETQYF. The CDR3 DNA is TGTGCCAGTAGCTCAAACGGACAGGGTGGCCAAGAGACCCAGTACTTC.

Concerning this clone itself: The same CDR3 is also encoded by other DNA sequences in this sample. The V and J genes are TRBV2 and TRBJ1-5; TRBD1 agrees at 9 bases. Germline lookup yields CDR1 SNHLY and CDR2 FYNNEI. The trim removed 6 bases at V and 5 bases at J, leaving 5 bases unmatched. This CDR3 region has 14 residues. The CDR3 reads CASSGTGRDQPQHF. Here the CDR3 DNA reads TGTGCCAGCAGCGGGACAGGGCGGGATCAGCCCCAGCATTTT.